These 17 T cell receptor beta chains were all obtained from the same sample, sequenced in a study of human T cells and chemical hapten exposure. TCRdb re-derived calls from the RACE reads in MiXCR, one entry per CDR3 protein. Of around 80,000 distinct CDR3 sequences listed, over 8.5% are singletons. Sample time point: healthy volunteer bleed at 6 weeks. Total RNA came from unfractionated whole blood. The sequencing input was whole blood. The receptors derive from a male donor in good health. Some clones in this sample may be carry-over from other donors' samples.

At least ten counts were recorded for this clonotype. For the CDR3, the DNA is TGTGCCAGCAATACCATAGGGCGGGAGGGCCTGCCGCATGAGCAGTTCTTC. This translates into CASNTIGREGLPHEQFF. The V call is TRBV27, the J call TRBJ2-1; 9 positions agree with TRBD2. The CDR3 has 17 amino acids. After removal of 7 bases from V and 8 bases from J, the junction contained 18 bases not matched to a gene. Germline V lookup: CDR1 MNHEY, CDR2 SMNVEV (reference sequence).

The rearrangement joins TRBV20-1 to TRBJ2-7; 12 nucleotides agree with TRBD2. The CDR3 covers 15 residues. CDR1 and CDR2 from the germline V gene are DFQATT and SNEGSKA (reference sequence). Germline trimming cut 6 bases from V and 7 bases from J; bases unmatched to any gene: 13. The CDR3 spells CSASERASGRGEQYF. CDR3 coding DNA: TGCAGTGCCTCAGAACGAGCTAGCGGGAGGGGGGAGCAGTACTTC.

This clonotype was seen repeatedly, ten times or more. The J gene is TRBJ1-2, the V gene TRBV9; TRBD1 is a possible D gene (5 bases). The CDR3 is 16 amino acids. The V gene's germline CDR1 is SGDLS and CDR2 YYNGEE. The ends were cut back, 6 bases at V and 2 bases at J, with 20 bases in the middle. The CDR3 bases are TGTGCCAGCACCCGTACAGGAATGGAGGGCAACTATGGCTACACCTTC. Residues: CASTRTGMEGNYGYTF.

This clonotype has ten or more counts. The CDR3 loop reads CASSQESGGPNTGELFF. CDR3 bases: TGTGCCAGCAGCCAAGAGTCGGGGGGCCCGAACACCGGGGAGCTGTTTTTT. The chain is built from TRBV3-1 and TRBJ2-2; possible D gene TRBD2, 7 bases. Trimming cost V 0 bases and J 0 bases, with 11 bases left between them. Germline assignment: CDR1 LGHDT and CDR2 YNNKEL (reference sequence). The CDR3 runs 17 residues.

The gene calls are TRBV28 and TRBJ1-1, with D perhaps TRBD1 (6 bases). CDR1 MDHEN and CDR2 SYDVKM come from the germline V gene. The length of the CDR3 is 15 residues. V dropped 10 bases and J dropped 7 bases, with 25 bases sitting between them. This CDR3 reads CATLAGGGVLGEAFF. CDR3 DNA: TGTGCCACCCTTGCGGGGGGGGGCGTCCTAGGTGAAGCTTTCTTT.

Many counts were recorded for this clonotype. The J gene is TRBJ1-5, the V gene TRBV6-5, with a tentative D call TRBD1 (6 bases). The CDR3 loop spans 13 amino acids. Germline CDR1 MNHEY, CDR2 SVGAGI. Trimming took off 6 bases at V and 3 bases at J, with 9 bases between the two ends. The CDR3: CASSRDNNQPQHF. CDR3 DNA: TGTGCCAGCAGCCGGGACAACAATCAGCCCCAGCATTTT.

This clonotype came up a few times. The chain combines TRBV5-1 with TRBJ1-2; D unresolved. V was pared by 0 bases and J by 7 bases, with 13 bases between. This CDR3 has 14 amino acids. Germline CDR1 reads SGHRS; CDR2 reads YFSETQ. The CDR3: CASSLETSPGGYTF. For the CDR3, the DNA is TGCGCCAGCAGCTTGGAAACATCCCCGGGTGGCTACACCTTC.

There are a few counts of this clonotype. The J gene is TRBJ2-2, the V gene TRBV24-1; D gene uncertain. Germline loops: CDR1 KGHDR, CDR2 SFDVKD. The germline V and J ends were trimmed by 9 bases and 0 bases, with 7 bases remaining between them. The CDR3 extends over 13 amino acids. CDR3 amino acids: CATRAANTGELFF. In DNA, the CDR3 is TGTGCCACCCGGGCAGCGAACACCGGGGAGCTGTTTTTT.

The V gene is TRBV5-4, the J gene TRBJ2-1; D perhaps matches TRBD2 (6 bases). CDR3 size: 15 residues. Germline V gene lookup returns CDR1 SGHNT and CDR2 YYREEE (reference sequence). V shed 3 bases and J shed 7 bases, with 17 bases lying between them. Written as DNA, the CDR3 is TGTGCCAGCAGCTCCGAAGGTGGGGGGAGGAATGAGCAGTTCTTC. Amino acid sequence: CASSSEGGGRNEQFF.

The CDR3 loop reads CASSYSASGSNEQFF. In nucleotides, the CDR3 is TGTGCCAGCAGTTACTCGGCTAGCGGGAGTAATGAGCAGTTCTTC. The rearrangement joins TRBV6-2 or TRBV6-3 to TRBJ2-1; TRBD2 aligns across 10 bases. Germline loops: CDR1 MNHEY, CDR2 SVGEGT. The trim removed 0 bases at V and 7 bases at J, leaving 3 bases unmatched. The CDR3 consists of 15 residues.

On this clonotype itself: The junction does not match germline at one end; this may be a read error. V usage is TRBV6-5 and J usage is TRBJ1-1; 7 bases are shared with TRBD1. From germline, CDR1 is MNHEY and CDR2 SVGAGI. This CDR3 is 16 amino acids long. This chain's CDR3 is CASSGGGLRLNAEAFF. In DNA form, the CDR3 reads TGTGCCAGCAGTGGAGGGGGCTTGAGATTGAACGCTGAAGCTTTCTTT.

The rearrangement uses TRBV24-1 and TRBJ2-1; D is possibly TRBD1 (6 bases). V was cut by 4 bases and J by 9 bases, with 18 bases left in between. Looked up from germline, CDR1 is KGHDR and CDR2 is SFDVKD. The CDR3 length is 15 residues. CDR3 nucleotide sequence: TGTGCCACCAGTGAATCCGGGACAAGGATGGGTGAGCAGTTCTTC. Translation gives CATSESGTRMGEQFF.

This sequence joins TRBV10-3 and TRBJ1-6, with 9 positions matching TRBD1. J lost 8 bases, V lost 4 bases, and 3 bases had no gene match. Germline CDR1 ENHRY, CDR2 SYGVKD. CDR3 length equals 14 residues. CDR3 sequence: CAISGDREDSPLHF. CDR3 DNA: TGTGCCATCAGTGGGGACAGGGAGGATTCACCCCTCCACTTT.

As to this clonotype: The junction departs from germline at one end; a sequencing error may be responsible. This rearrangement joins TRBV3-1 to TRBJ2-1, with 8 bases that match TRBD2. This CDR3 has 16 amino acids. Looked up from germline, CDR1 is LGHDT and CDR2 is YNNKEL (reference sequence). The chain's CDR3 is CASRQGLATTYNEQFF. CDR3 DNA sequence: TGTGCCAGCAGACAAGGACTAGCTACTACCTACAATGAGCAGTTCTTC.

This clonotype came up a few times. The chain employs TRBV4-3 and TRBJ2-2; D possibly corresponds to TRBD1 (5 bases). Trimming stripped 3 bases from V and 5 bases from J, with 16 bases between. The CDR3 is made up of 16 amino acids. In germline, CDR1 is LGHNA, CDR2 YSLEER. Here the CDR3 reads CASSQPVLGRTGELFF. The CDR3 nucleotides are TGCGCCAGCAGCCAGCCCGTATTGGGGCGGACCGGGGAGCTGTTTTTT.

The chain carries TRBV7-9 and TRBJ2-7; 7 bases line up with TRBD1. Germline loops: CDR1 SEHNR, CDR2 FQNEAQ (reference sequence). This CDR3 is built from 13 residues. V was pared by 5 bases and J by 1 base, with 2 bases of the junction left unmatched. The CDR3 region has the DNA TGTGCCAGCAGCCCGGGACAGTCCTACGAGCAGTACTTC. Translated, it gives CASSPGQSYEQYF.

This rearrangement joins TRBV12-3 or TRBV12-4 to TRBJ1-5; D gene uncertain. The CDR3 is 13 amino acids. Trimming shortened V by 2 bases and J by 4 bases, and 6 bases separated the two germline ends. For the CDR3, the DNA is TGTGCCAGCAGTTTAACCGGAAATCAGCCCCAGCATTTT. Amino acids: CASSLTGNQPQHF.